This TCR beta chain came from a study of blood T cell repertoires in COVID-19 (dated by TCRdb to 2019 to 2021). Regarding the study in general: Samples from collaborators originated in the United States, Italy and Spain and spanned both the acute and convalescent phases of COVID-19. The prospective study material was composed of cDNA or gDNA derived from T cells, B-cell-depleted T cells, or PBMCs. Deeply sampled blood TCRbeta repertoires from subjects exposed to, actively infected with, or recovered from COVID-19 were included in the dataset. The repertoires were released in a freely available public database meant as a resource for research on the immune response to SARS-CoV-2. Samples were obtained from the ongoing ImmuneRACE study (first 160 participants) and from approximately 1,200 subjects provided by 6 global collaborators. A de-identified subject ID, COVID-19 status, age in years and sex were almost always included in the sample metadata. Where available, HLA class I and class II types were taken from metadata supplied by the sample provider and were not determined by assay-based typing. Broad study findings and their caveats: How much clinical and demographic metadata was included differed by source and by participant, and the metadata was provided uncurated.

From cysteine to phenylalanine, the CDR3 is 14 amino acids long. Only the CDR3 DNA is retained, 42 bases long and in frame from the first base. From the germline V gene, CDR1 is ENHRY and CDR2 is SYGVKD. The trim is 4 bases for V and 4 bases for J, with a gap of 13 bases between the germline ends. Each collaborating institution followed its own protocols to collect whole blood in K2EDTA tubes. Collaborator samples were shipped for TCRbeta analysis as frozen whole blood, isolated PBMCs, or DNA extracted from either sample type. A few counts support this clone. Its antigen has not been determined. No qualities accompany the bases; no much larger clone lies one base away. TCRbeta CDR3 regions were amplified from genomic DNA using the immunoSEQ Assay, a bias-controlled multiplex PCR. In the paper's pipeline: The number of nucleated cells in each sample was estimated by amplification of reference gene primers within the assay. To quantify the absolute abundance of each unique TCRbeta CDR3 rearrangement, sequence reads were collapsed and filtered. For each sample, productive Simpson clonality was calculated as the square root of Simpson's diversity index across productive rearrangements. Here the immuneACCESS table is served through TCRdb, limited to in-frame sequences with V and J called. Missing clones are a known gap in these copies; in checked studies unresolved V genes cover under half, and the rest lacks a known reason. D and trimming come from the DNA, and the V and J calls and clone size come from that table. Counted in this sample were fewer than 90,000 clones; roughly 80% of them appeared once. Approximately 4.4% of the sample belongs to the ten largest clones.

The specimen sequenced was peripheral blood. This receptor chain uses TRBV10-3 and TRBJ1-2, with the D gene not clear enough to name. The TCR originated in a woman aged 50 to 60 with acute or convalescent COVID-19. The CDR3 protein: CAISAEGNIYGYTF. The nucleotide sequence reads as follows: TGTGCCATCAGTGCTGAGGGAAACATCTATGGCTACACCTTC.